The present TCR beta chain was sequenced within a study of blood T cell repertoires in COVID-19 (TCRdb year 2020). Context from the whole study: Collaborator samples came from the United States, Italy and Spain and covered acute and convalescent phases of COVID-19. The repertoires were released in a freely available public database meant as a resource for research on the immune response to SARS-CoV-2. Samples came from the ongoing ImmuneRACE study (first 160 participants) plus 1,254 subjects from 6 global collaborators. The prospective study material was composed of cDNA or gDNA derived from T cells, B-cell-depleted T cells, or PBMCs. A de-identified subject ID, COVID-19 status, age in years and sex were almost always included in the sample metadata. Where HLA class I and class II types were available, the types were taken from metadata supplied by the sample provider, not from assay-based typing. The dataset comprised deeply sampled blood TCRbeta repertoires from subjects exposed to, actively infected with, or recovered from COVID-19.

What the authors observed across the whole study: Clinical and demographic metadata were provided uncurated, with the amount varying by source and participant.

Collaborating institutions collected whole blood in K2EDTA tubes following their own protocols. For TCRbeta analysis, collaborator samples were shipped as frozen whole blood, as isolated PBMCs, or as DNA extracted from either sample type. On this clone: The antigen it binds to is not known. The record has no base qualities; no much larger clone is one base away.

Trimming removed 3 bases from V and 7 bases from J, leaving 9 bases between the germline ends. The CDR3 measures 13 amino acids from cysteine to phenylalanine. Only CDR3 DNA is held: 39 bases, read in frame from base 1. CDR1 and CDR2 are drawn from the germline V gene (reference sequence): LNHDA, SQIVND. The immunoSEQ Assay, a bias-controlled multiplex PCR, was used to amplify TCRbeta CDR3 regions from genomic DNA. Under the source paper's analysis protocol: Within the assay, amplification of reference gene primers was used to estimate how many nucleated cells each sample contained. Sequence reads were collapsed and filtered to measure the absolute abundance of every unique TCRbeta CDR3 rearrangement. For each sample, productive Simpson clonality was calculated as the square root of Simpson's diversity index over productive rearrangements. The clones in this table, taken by TCRdb from immuneACCESS, are in-frame only. Not every clone is retained; where verified, under half of the shortfall comes from an unresolved V gene, and the cause of the rest is unknown. V and J calls and clone size are those listed in that table; D and trimming were worked out from the DNA. The sample profile shows about 230,000 clones; around nine tenths of them were found once. Around 2.9% of the sample comes from the top ten.

The rearrangement joined TRBV19 to TRBJ2-2, with a weak D call of TRBD1 (5 bases match). The source is an older woman with acute or convalescent COVID-19. The sequenced sample consisted of peripheral blood. The DNA sequence reads TGTGCCAGTAGTATCAGGGTGGGCGGGGAGCTGTTTTTT. Translated, this gives CASSIRVGGELFF.